The next 18 T cell receptor beta chains were all read from a single sample in a study of blood T cells in healthy people across ages. PCR was performed a second time for about 6 to 12 cycles using a sample-barcoded 5' primer and a J-beta primer mix. TCRdb processed the 5' RACE reads anew with MiXCR; each CDR3 protein has one entry. The sample consists of about 800,000 distinct CDR3 sequences, over 45% of them appearing once. The sample taken for sequencing was blood. These TCRs come from a man aged 30-40 years in good health.

The chain has TRBV7-2 and TRBJ2-7, with a tentative D call TRBD1 (5 bases). Germline assignment: CDR1 SGHTA and CDR2 FQGNSA. The CDR3 has 13 amino acids. Deletions cut 1 base from V and 4 bases from J, with 8 bases between. The CDR3: CASSLGNRYEQYF. As DNA, the CDR3 is TGTGCCAGCAGCTTAGGGAACAGGTACGAGCAGTACTTC.

This chain joins TRBV12-3 or TRBV12-4 and TRBJ1-2, with D unclear. The CDR3 is 12 amino acids. V was pared by 8 bases and J by 10 bases, with 17 bases between. CDR3 nucleotide sequence: TGTGCCAGCGGCCCGGTTAGACGGGACTACACCTTC. Encoded protein: CASGPVRRDYTF.

V is TRBV5-1 and J is TRBJ2-1; the D is unclear. This CDR3 spans 13 amino acids. Between the trimmed V and J ends, which lost 4 bases and 3 bases, there was a span of 8 bases. Germline-derived CDR1 and CDR2 are SGHRS and YFSETQ. The CDR3: CASSTLGYNEQFF. CDR3 coding DNA: TGCGCCAGCAGCACCTTGGGCTACAATGAGCAGTTCTTC.

The chain carries TRBV12-3 or TRBV12-4 and TRBJ1-2, with D perhaps TRBD1 (5 bases). The CDR3 has 13 amino acids. Trimming pared 5 bases from V and 5 bases from J, leaving 12 bases between. The CDR3 here is CASSPGRKYGYTF. The CDR3, as DNA: TGTGCCAGCAGTCCGGGACGGAAGTATGGCTACACCTTC.

This chain joins TRBV7-2 and TRBJ1-5; D may be TRBD1 (5 bases). Per the germline V gene, CDR1 is SGHTA and CDR2 is FQGNSA. V gave up 8 bases and J gave up 0 bases, with 20 bases separating them. The CDR3 length is 17 residues. The CDR3 reads CASGAPGYENSNQPQHF. CDR3 bases: TGTGCCAGCGGGGCTCCTGGGTACGAGAATAGCAATCAGCCCCAGCATTTT.

This clonotype was observed a handful of times. The chain combines TRBV7-9 with TRBJ2-7; perhaps TRBD1 as D (6 bases). Germline V gene sequence: CDR1 SEHNR, CDR2 FQNEAQ (reference sequence). The CDR3 is 15 amino acids. V dropped 4 bases and J dropped 6 bases, with 19 bases sitting between them. This CDR3 reads CASSSPGRGMREQYF. The CDR3 DNA reads as TGTGCCAGCAGCTCCCCGGGTAGGGGGATGCGCGAGCAGTACTTC.

The genes are TRBV21-1 and TRBJ2-6. TRBV21-1 is a pseudogene locus. There are 16 residues in the CDR3. The CDR3 DNA reads as TGTGCCAGCAGCAACCGAGGAGACTCTGGGGCCAACGTCCTGACTTTC. It translates to CASSNRGDSGANVLTF.

The rearrangement joins TRBV20-1 to TRBJ1-5; TRBD1 is a possible D gene (5 bases). This CDR3 is 18 amino acids long. CDR1 and CDR2 (germline): DFQATT, SNEGSKA (reference sequence). Trimming took 3 bases from V and 5 from J, leaving 26 bases between them. The CDR3 sequence: CSASRPAGYRQVDQPQHF. CDR3 bases: TGCAGTGCTAGTCGCCCCGCGGGCTACAGGCAGGTCGATCAGCCCCAGCATTTT.

J is TRBJ2-5 and V is TRBV4-3; D is perhaps TRBD2 (6 bases). The DNA end favors TRBJ2-7, so the J call may be wrong. The CDR3 length is 15 residues. From germline, CDR1 is LGHNA and CDR2 YSLEER. The CDR3 region has the DNA TGCGCCAGCAGCCAAGATCGGGGGACGGGCTACGAGCAGTACTTC. Protein product: CASSQDRGTGYEQYF.

This clonotype was observed a few times. The genes are TRBV20-1 and TRBJ2-5, with 9 bases aligning to TRBD2. This CDR3 contains 15 residues. The germline V gene has CDR1 DFQATT and CDR2 SNEGSKA (reference sequence). Trimming removed 5 bases from V and 5 bases from J; junction bases left unmatched: 12. The CDR3 sequence is CSAVPFGTSLETQYF. DNA for the CDR3: TGCAGTGCTGTCCCATTTGGGACTAGCTTGGAGACCCAGTACTTC.

This clonotype occurred many times. A much larger clonotype is one base distant, so this may be a read error. CDR3 nucleotides: TGTGCCAGCAGCTTAGGACGAGCAAACACCGGGGAGCTGTTTTTT. Amino acid sequence: CASSLGRANTGELFF. The chain employs TRBV7-2 and TRBJ2-2, with D uncertain. Trimming pared 1 base from V and 2 bases from J, leaving 8 bases between. Looked up from germline, CDR1 is SGHTA and CDR2 is FQGNSA. The CDR3 length is 15 residues.

This clonotype was seen a handful of times. The chain combines TRBV13 with TRBJ2-3; TRBD2 agrees at 8 bases. The CDR3 has 15 amino acids. V lost 5 bases, J lost 0 bases, and 4 bases stayed unmatched. The germline V gene has CDR1 PRHDT and CDR2 FYEKMQ (reference sequence). The CDR3 is CASSQLAGSTDTQYF. CDR3 sequence (DNA): TGTGCCAGCAGCCAGTTAGCGGGAAGCACAGATACGCAGTATTTT. Based on the CDR3 plus reference TRBV13 and TRBJ2-3, the full variable domain is AAGVIQSPRHLIKEKRETATLKCYPIPRHDTVYWYQQGPGQDPQFLISFYEKMQSDKGSIPDRFSAQQFSDYHSELNMSSLELGDSALYFCASSQLAGSTDTQYFGPGTRLTVL.

The J gene is TRBJ2-1, the V gene TRBV7-6, with D unclear. V dropped 5 bases and J dropped 7 bases, with 15 bases sitting between them. This CDR3 has 14 residues. Looked up from germline, CDR1 is SGHVS and CDR2 is FNYEAQ. CDR3 in DNA: TGTGCCAGCAGCAGGAGTGTAGGATCGAATGAGCAGTTCTTC. It translates to CASSRSVGSNEQFF.

The chain combines TRBV12-3 or TRBV12-4 with TRBJ2-3, with 14 nucleotides matching TRBD2. The CDR3 extends over 16 amino acids. Losses at the gene ends were 5 bases for V and 11 bases for J; bases not matched to a gene: 12. CDR3 DNA: TGTGCCAGCAGTCCCGGGACTAGCGGGAGCGGGTATGGGCAGTATTTT. Amino acid sequence: CASSPGTSGSGYGQYF.

The CDR3 DNA is TGTGCCAGCAGTTTAGACAGGGTCCACGAGCAGTACTTC. Translated: CASSLDRVHEQYF. The chain is built from TRBV28 and TRBJ2-7; 7 bases are a match to TRBD1. CDR1 and CDR2 (germline): MDHEN, SYDVKM. The CDR3 length is 13 residues. V dropped 2 bases and J dropped 5; count of bases not matched to a gene: 3.

V and J are TRBV9 and TRBJ2-1; D gene ambiguous. Trimming took off 2 bases at V and 5 bases at J, with 14 bases between the two ends. The length of the CDR3 is 15 residues. Germline CDR1 reads SGDLS; CDR2 reads YYNGEE. CDR3 bases: TGTGCCAGCAGCGTCGACACCAGCCGTGACAATGAGCAGTTCTTC. This gives the protein CASSVDTSRDNEQFF.

With regard to this clonotype: The CDR3 does not end in the conserved phenylalanine or tryptophan, so this is likely a read error. The chain has TRBV5-1 and TRBJ2-6; D not resolved. This CDR3 spans 17 amino acids. Germline V gives CDR1 SGHRS, CDR2 YFSETQ. Deletions cut 4 bases from V and 0 bases from J, with 14 bases between. Here the CDR3 DNA reads TGCGCCAGCAGCCCGGACGTGTTTAGCTCTGGGGCCAACGTCCTGACTTCC. Residues: CASSPDVFSSGANVLTS.

This clonotype was seen a few times. This rearrangement joins TRBV7-2 to TRBJ2-1; D is unresolved. V lost 5 bases and J lost 11, with 10 bases in between. Germline V gives CDR1 SGHTA, CDR2 FQGNSA. The CDR3 totals 11 residues. DNA for the CDR3: TGTGCCAGCAGCCCGGACGAGAAGCAGTTCTTC. It is translated as CASSPDEKQFF.